Described below is a single T cell receptor beta chain sequence and its context. This sample was included in a study of blood T cell repertoires in COVID-19. CDR3 size: 14 residues. V was shortened by 2 bases and J by 4 bases, with 10 bases between the two germline ends. The germline V gene encodes CDR1 SGHTA and CDR2 FQGNSA. Data came from immunoSEQ multiplex PCR; TCRdb stores just in-frame clones and leaves some out. The data show about 280,000 clones, 85% seen once. Sequencing used PBMCs or T cells enriched from blood (not recorded which). The clonotype originates from a woman in her forties or fifties who had recovered from COVID-19. The chain recombines TRBV7-2 with TRBJ2-3; TRBD2 might be the D (5 bases). The CDR3 bases are TGTGCCAGCAGCTTATCGGGGTTCGCAGATACGCAGTATTTT. Protein: CASSLSGFADTQYF.